Sequencing of this TCR beta chain was carried out in a study of cytomegalovirus exposure and HLA in healthy donors (TCRdb year 2017). Some background on the complete study: An earlier analysis of 587 of the donors reported roughly 300 Gb of sequence data and around 100 million unique TCR beta sequences obtained from about 180 million T cells. An early release covering over 500 HLA-typed donors comprised about 300 gigabases of sequencing data and about 90 million unique TCR sequences. Of the 300 to 500 genotyped donors, 65% to 90% were placed in the genetic ancestry cluster associated with self-reported Caucasian donors. The study aimed to test whether signatures of past pathogen exposure could be identified by cataloging public T cell receptors. The T cell repertoires of 550 to 850 subjects were profiled by immunosequencing and related to cytomegalovirus serostatus. In addition to the first cohort of 666 subjects, a separate validation cohort of approximately 120 different subjects was used. To predict cytomegalovirus infection status, the study combined high-throughput TCR immunosequencing, statistical association of individual TCRs with disease status, and machine learning. In a later analysis, previously published TCR beta repertoires from 550 to 700 donors were re-analyzed and high-resolution HLA genotyping was added so that TCR occurrence patterns could be studied. In the later analysis, no new phenotypic data were used to find candidate immune exposures; instead, reliance was placed on TCR beta sequences and their occurrence across donors. An earlier analysis of approximately 500 of the donors applied high-throughput TCR beta sequencing to assess whether each TCR beta V gene segment acted as functional or pseudogenic. Donor age, sex, ethnicity and CMV serostatus were compiled together with the repertoire data. A later genetic analysis took genome-wide SNP genotypes for about three fifths of the 666 donors and used that subset as a discovery cohort. Every repertoire in the discovery cohort had been generated on one and the same sequencing platform. Class I and class II HLA loci were covered by the typing at four-digit resolution. Typing coverage varied by locus: roughly 620-640 donors for A, B, C, DRB1 and DQB1; under 550 for DQA1; some 610 for DPA1; fewer than 480 for DPB1. A handful of DR-DQ haplotypes were treated as single units for association and clustering because of strong linkage in the cohort. Among some 400 genotyped donors of the cohort, an average of around 240,000 unique TCR beta nucleotide sequences was sequenced per donor, of which 15% to 20% were non-productive.

The cohort was made up of 666 healthy bone marrow donors. At the time of sampling, all cohort members were nominally healthy, though unrecorded immune exposures were likely present. The donor was CMV seronegative and was included in the group of 352 seronegative cohort members. A peripheral blood sample was provided by each donor, and peripheral blood mononuclear cells were used for TCR beta sequencing. The Qiagen DNeasy Blood Extraction Kit was used to extract genomic DNA from the blood cell samples. The paper as a whole reports these results and caveats: The authors suggested that the approach could potentially be extended to other disease states and immunological phenotypes. Some IMGT-functional V segments, including TRBV6-2 and TRBV6-3, could not be told apart with the 87-base-pair reads, so those segments were excluded. A later analysis reported that several top co-occurrence clusters appeared linked to parvovirus B19, influenza, CMV and Epstein-Barr virus. While some public TCRs were present in many individuals, most TCR sequences turned up only very rarely across donors. Over 15 rarely observed V segments, including chromosome 9 orphons, were excluded from the earlier analysis of several hundred of the donors because counts were too low. A cluster of highly shared sequence variants was judged likely to be a technical artifact of the sequencing pipeline. According to a later analysis, TCR association rates differed among HLA loci, with DRB1 alleles showing the most associated TCRs and HLA-C alleles showing the fewest. Only TCR beta chains were sequenced in this cohort, and the absence of alpha or paired-chain data limited detectable features. An association between a missense DCLRE1C variant and V-gene and J-gene trimming of TCR beta chains was found in a later genetic analysis and replicated in an independent cohort. When HLA alleles, especially DR and DQ, strongly co-occurred, TCR associations were difficult to assign to individual alleles. Because HLA typing was unavailable for some donors at each locus, only the typed subset was used in association tests. According to a later analysis, most CMV-associated TCR beta chains appeared to be HLA-restricted, and the HLA associations seemed to be driven largely by CMV exposure. The presence/absence analyses assumed that sequencing depth was roughly uniform across donors, and that assumption may not be true. The classifier was reported to diagnose cytomegalovirus status with high specificity and sensitivity in both the original and validation cohorts. In a later analysis, HLA-associated TCR beta chains were found to be more clonally expanded and to have lower generation probabilities than equally common non-associated chains. Correlated functional status among segregating V segments might reflect linkage disequilibrium, but an unknown experimental factor could not be ruled out. Compared with the approximately 670-donor mean, donors in an Asian-associated ancestry cluster had fewer N-insertions in productive TCRs, according to a later genetic analysis. Immune exposure information for the cohort was limited to CMV serostatus. A further reported finding was that TCR beta sequences accurately predicted the HLA-A and HLA-B alleles for most subjects in the first cohort. Broadly in line with IMGT annotations, most TCR beta V segments showed up in productive rearrangements about 87% or about 30% of the time in an earlier analysis of 450 to 600 of the donors. Three of the identified cytomegalovirus-associated TCR beta chains were confirmed in vitro to be specific for cytomegalovirus antigens. A later analysis associated 15,000 to 20,000 TCR beta sequences with specific HLA alleles at a false discovery rate of 0.05. A total of fewer than 200 TCR beta chains were listed by the study as associated with cytomegalovirus.

The junction shows trimming of 3 bases on V and 2 bases on J, plus 11 bases between the germline ends. From cysteine to phenylalanine, the CDR3 is 14 amino acids long. Of all the DNA, just the CDR3 is kept, 42 bases in frame from base 1. From the germline V gene (reference sequence), CDR1 is SEHNR and CDR2 is FQNEAQ. Library prep was done by the immunoSEQ multiplex PCR assay. For the multiplex PCR, a mixture combining 60 forward primers for TCR Vbeta segments and 13 reverse primers for TCR Jbeta segments was used. The CDR3 region of rearranged TCR beta genes was amplified from genomic DNA with a multiplex PCR assay. The amplified TCR beta libraries were sequenced on the Illumina HiSeq System as 87-base-pair reads. The original pipeline was this. A later analysis tallied around 87 million unique TCR beta chains across the 666 repertoires, and around 9.9 million of those chains were shared by two or more donors. Raw reads were error-corrected and collapsed into unique sequences by a nearest-neighbor algorithm in which closely related sequences were merged to remove PCR and sequencing errors. CDR3 sequences were aligned to IMGT reference sequences to assign V, D and J gene segments. For a sequence to be retained, at least a six-nucleotide match to both a V gene segment and a J gene segment was required. Rearrangements were called productive when the CDR3 lacked stop codons and stayed in frame with V and J; all others were non-productive. CDR3 was defined according to IMGT convention as the region running from the second conserved V-encoded cysteine to the conserved J-encoded phenylalanine. The earlier analysis of roughly 590 of the donors excluded any sequence lacking an unambiguous match to a single V gene segment. An earlier analysis of several hundred of the donors called V segments functional above 56.7% productive rearrangements and segregating when the between-donor standard deviation exceeded 5%. A statistical classification framework was built to diagnose cytomegalovirus status from the catalog of TCR beta chain sequences. In a later analysis, TCR nucleotide sequences were compared against IMGT/GENE-DB human TR gene sequences so that V and J genes could be assigned. The TCRdist pipeline was used in a later analysis to assign CDR3 sequences and most-parsimonious VDJ recombination scenarios. In a later analysis, every TCR beta chain was defined by the combination of its CDR3 amino acid sequence and its V-gene family, and reads without a unique V-gene family were dropped. As a way to deal with suspected cross-contamination and a sequencing artifact, a later analysis dropped approximately 570 nucleotide sequences that were highly shared and had low generation probability. In a later analysis, a clonal expansion index for each public chain was calculated from normalized within-repertoire ranks of inferred template counts. In a later analysis, generation probabilities were computed with a VDJ recombination model fitted to out-of-frame rearrangements, and the resulting probabilities were checked against IGoR. In a later analysis, TCR-TCR, TCR-HLA and TCR-CMV co-occurrence was scored with hypergeometric tests, and a repertoire-size bias correction was applied to TCR pairs. In a later analysis, false discovery rates were estimated by permuting HLA or CMV assignments 20 times. In a later analysis, co-occurring TCRs were grouped using DBSCAN, with TCRdist sequence similarity added in when clustering inside HLA-allele-positive subsets. Repertoires with fewer than 30,000 or more than 120,000 public chains, plus five repertoires with anomalous nucleotide sharing, were excluded from co-occurrence clustering. Held by TCRdb, this immuneACCESS table contains in-frame sequences only and omits some clones. Under half of the omission traces to an unresolved V gene where checked; the cause of the rest is unknown. D and trimming come from the DNA, and the V and J calls and clone size come from that table. Across this sample there are roughly 90,000 clones, with 70% to 85% seen only once. The top ten clonotypes cover about 2.1% of the sample.

Of note for this clone: The antigen it recognizes is unknown. Nothing much larger sits one base from this clone, and base qualities are not available.

This TCR was sampled from a man aged 18 to 30 in good health and CMV-seronegative. Sequencing was performed on PBMCs. The chain is encoded by TRBV7-9 joined to TRBJ2-7; the D gene is perhaps TRBD2, from 6 matching bases. The CDR3 corresponds to CASSLAGLTYEQYF. The bases are TGTGCCAGCAGCTTGGCGGGACTCACCTACGAGCAGTACTTC.